Listed below are T cell receptor beta chains from one sample, sequenced in a study of a mutant IDH1 vaccine in newly diagnosed glioma. No cognate antigen is known for these TCRs. Method: immunoSEQ multiplex PCR; TCRdb's copy keeps in-frame clones and lacks some. The table records roughly 42,000 clones, 70% to 90% of them present only once. Specimen: PBMCs, collected from a glioma patient whose treatment included an IDH1 peptide vaccine. These receptors originate from a man between 35 and 55 years old with glioma. Each CDR3 is given with its conserved first and last residue. Each record gives: clone size, V gene, D gene, J gene, CDR3 DNA, CDR3 protein. D genes are given only for firm matches. Clone sizes are given selectively: once, few, many, or a class where the clone is expanded.

clone size: -
V gene: TRBV4-1
D gene: TRBD1
J gene: TRBJ1-1
CDR3 DNA: TGCGCCAGCAGCCGACAGGGGGGAGCCACCTCGAACACTGAAGCTTTCTTT
CDR3 protein: CASSRQGGATSNTEAFF

clone size: -
V gene: TRBV5-6
D gene: TRBD2
J gene: TRBJ2-7
CDR3 DNA: TGTGCCAGCAGCTTGACTAGCGGGAGTGGGGGCGTGCAGTACTTC
CDR3 protein: CASSLTSGSGGVQYF

clone size: few
V gene: TRBV19
D gene: -
J gene: TRBJ1-2
CDR3 DNA: TGTGCCAGTAGTATAACCTTGGGGGGCTACACCTTC
CDR3 protein: CASSITLGGYTF

clone size: -
V gene: TRBV4-1
D gene: -
J gene: TRBJ1-1
CDR3 DNA: TGCGCCAGCAGCCGCTCCCCCGGTGGAGGCACTGAAGCTTTCTTT
CDR3 protein: CASSRSPGGGTEAFF

clone size: -
V gene: TRBV5-4
D gene: -
J gene: TRBJ1-3
CDR3 DNA: TGTGCCAGCAGCTTGGGACAGGAGAACACCATATATTTT
CDR3 protein: CASSLGQENTIYF

clone size: once
V gene: TRBV7-9
D gene: TRBD2
J gene: TRBJ2-5
CDR3 DNA: TGTGCCAGCAGCCGGACTAGCGAACAAGAGACCCAGTACTTC
CDR3 protein: CASSRTSEQETQYF

clone size: -
V gene: TRBV7-2
D gene: -
J gene: TRBJ2-5
CDR3 DNA: TGTGCCAGTGGGGTCTATGACGGGACCCAGTACTTC
CDR3 protein: CASGVYDGTQYF

clone size: few
V gene: TRBV5-1
D gene: -
J gene: TRBJ1-2
CDR3 DNA: TGCGCCAGCAACCTAGATCCAATCCGGACAGAGCTGTCCTATGGCTACACCTTC
CDR3 protein: CASNLDPIRTELSYGYTF

clone size: few
V gene: TRBV6-5
D gene: TRBD2
J gene: TRBJ2-1
CDR3 DNA: TGTGCCAGCAGTCCCGGGACTAGCGGGAGACGGAAGCAGTTCTTC
CDR3 protein: CASSPGTSGRRKQFF

clone size: -
V gene: TRBV19
D gene: TRBD1
J gene: TRBJ2-2
CDR3 DNA: TGTGCCAGTGAATCCGGGACAGAAAACACCGGGGAGCTGTTTTTT
CDR3 protein: CASESGTENTGELFF

clone size: -
V gene: TRBV5-1
D gene: -
J gene: TRBJ1-4
CDR3 DNA: TGCGCCAGCAGCTTGGCCGGGGTGGGTGAAAAACTGTTTTTT
CDR3 protein: CASSLAGVGEKLFF

clone size: -
V gene: TRBV7-9
D gene: TRBD2
J gene: TRBJ2-7
CDR3 DNA: TGTGCCAGCAGCTTACCGGTAGCGGGAGAAGGGGCGGGCGAGCAGTACTTC
CDR3 protein: CASSLPVAGEGAGEQYF

clone size: -
V gene: TRBV7-9
D gene: -
J gene: TRBJ1-2
CDR3 DNA: TGTGCCAGCAGCTCCGTTTCCACAGGGTTCTATGGCTACACCTTC
CDR3 protein: CASSSVSTGFYGYTF

clone size: -
V gene: TRBV15
D gene: -
J gene: TRBJ2-1
CDR3 DNA: TGTGCCACCAGCAGAGATCGGGGGAAATGGGGCAATGAGCAGTTCTTC
CDR3 protein: CATSRDRGKWGNEQFF

clone size: few
V gene: TRBV25-1
D gene: -
J gene: TRBJ1-2
CDR3 DNA: TGTGCCAGCAGTGAATTGATGGCAGGGAAGGGTTACACCTTC
CDR3 protein: CASSELMAGKGYTF

clone size: -
V gene: TRBV27
D gene: -
J gene: TRBJ2-1
CDR3 DNA: TGTGCCAGCAGTCCAACGACGGGAGCAGACAATGAGCAGTTCTTC
CDR3 protein: CASSPTTGADNEQFF

clone size: -
V gene: TRBV7-8
D gene: -
J gene: TRBJ2-5
CDR3 DNA: TGTGCCAGCAGCCTAATTATTGGATACCAAGAGACCCAGTACTTC
CDR3 protein: CASSLIIGYQETQYF

clone size: -
V gene: TRBV5-4
D gene: -
J gene: TRBJ2-1
CDR3 DNA: TGTGCCAGCAGCTTCGTCTACAATGAGCAGTTCTTC
CDR3 protein: CASSFVYNEQFF

clone size: -
V gene: TRBV16
D gene: -
J gene: TRBJ1-2
CDR3 DNA: TGTGCCAGCAGCCGACCCGGGACCGGTGGCTACACCTTC
CDR3 protein: CASSRPGTGGYTF

clone size: -
V gene: TRBV27
D gene: TRBD1
J gene: TRBJ2-7
CDR3 DNA: TGTGCCAGCACGCCCCGACGAGGGACAGGGAGGAACTACGAGCAGTACTTC
CDR3 protein: CASTPRRGTGRNYEQYF

clone size: -
V gene: TRBV7-2
D gene: -
J gene: TRBJ1-1
CDR3 DNA: TGTGCCAGCAGCGGGACACACAACACTGAAGCTTTCTTT
CDR3 protein: CASSGTHNTEAFF

clone size: -
V gene: TRBV4-2
D gene: TRBD2
J gene: TRBJ2-3
CDR3 DNA: TGTGCCAGCAGCCAAGACGGGAGGATAGATACGCAGTATTTT
CDR3 protein: CASSQDGRIDTQYF

clone size: -
V gene: TRBV7-2
D gene: TRBD2
J gene: TRBJ2-1
CDR3 DNA: TGTGCCAGCAGCTTAGTAGGTTCTAGCGGGAGAGGTGAGCAGTTCTTC
CDR3 protein: CASSLVGSSGRGEQFF

clone size: -
V gene: TRBV11-2
D gene: -
J gene: TRBJ2-2
CDR3 DNA: TGTGCCAGCAGCTCCTCTTTGAACACCGGGGAGCTGTTTTTT
CDR3 protein: CASSSSLNTGELFF

clone size: -
V gene: TRBV6-5
D gene: TRBD1
J gene: TRBJ1-5
CDR3 DNA: TGTGCCAGCAGGTCGGGACAGGGGAATCAGCCCCAGCATTTT
CDR3 protein: CASRSGQGNQPQHF

clone size: -
V gene: TRBV13
D gene: TRBD2
J gene: TRBJ2-1
CDR3 DNA: TGTGCCAGCCAAATGACTAGCGGACTGCGCTCCTACAATGAGCAGTTCTTC
CDR3 protein: CASQMTSGLRSYNEQFF

clone size: -
V gene: TRBV5-6
D gene: -
J gene: TRBJ2-7
CDR3 DNA: TGTGCCAGCAGCCTTAGCCAGAGCCCCTACGAGCAGTACTTC
CDR3 protein: CASSLSQSPYEQYF

clone size: -
V gene: TRBV10-3
D gene: -
J gene: TRBJ2-7
CDR3 DNA: TGTGCCATCAGTGATTTGGGAATGAGCTCCTACGAGCAGTACTTC
CDR3 protein: CAISDLGMSSYEQYF

clone size: -
V gene: TRBV7-9
D gene: TRBD2
J gene: TRBJ2-3
CDR3 DNA: TGTGCCAGCAGCCTGAGCGGGAACACAGATACGCAGTATTTT
CDR3 protein: CASSLSGNTDTQYF

clone size: few
V gene: TRBV7-9
D gene: -
J gene: TRBJ1-1
CDR3 DNA: TGTGCCAGCGCACGTAGTAAGAACAGGCCGAACACTGAAGCTTTCTTT
CDR3 protein: CASARSKNRPNTEAFF

clone size: -
V gene: TRBV10-3
D gene: TRBD2
J gene: TRBJ2-3
CDR3 DNA: TGTGCCATCAGTCTTGGGGGAGGGCCGGTAGATACGCAGTATTTT
CDR3 protein: CAISLGGGPVDTQYF

clone size: -
V gene: TRBV6-5
D gene: TRBD1
J gene: TRBJ1-6
CDR3 DNA: TGTGCCAGCAGATTACGACAGGGAAACAATTCACCCCTCCACTTT
CDR3 protein: CASRLRQGNNSPLHF

clone size: -
V gene: TRBV6-1
D gene: -
J gene: TRBJ1-2
CDR3 DNA: TGTGCCAGCAGTGAACCTCGGTTTGGGGGTTATGGCTACACCTTC
CDR3 protein: CASSEPRFGGYGYTF

clone size: -
V gene: TRBV7-8
D gene: -
J gene: TRBJ1-1
CDR3 DNA: TGTGCCAGCAGCTTAGCGGGGGGACGGAACACTGAAGCTTTCTTT
CDR3 protein: CASSLAGGRNTEAFF

clone size: -
V gene: TRBV6-5
D gene: -
J gene: TRBJ2-2
CDR3 DNA: TGTGCCAGCACCACTACGAACACCGGGGAGCTGTTTTTT
CDR3 protein: CASTTTNTGELFF

clone size: -
V gene: TRBV19
D gene: -
J gene: TRBJ2-7
CDR3 DNA: TGTGCCAGTAGTATTGGACGGGGAATCCTCTACGAGCAGTACTTC
CDR3 protein: CASSIGRGILYEQYF

clone size: -
V gene: TRBV7-6
D gene: -
J gene: TRBJ2-1
CDR3 DNA: TGTGCCAGCAGCTTATTCCAGGGGGGGGACAATGAGCAGTTCTTC
CDR3 protein: CASSLFQGGDNEQFF

clone size: -
V gene: TRBV29-1
D gene: -
J gene: TRBJ2-7
CDR3 DNA: TGCAGCGCCGAAGGGGGAGTGGGCGAGCAGTACTTC
CDR3 protein: CSAEGGVGEQYF

clone size: -
V gene: TRBV29-1
D gene: TRBD1
J gene: TRBJ2-5
CDR3 DNA: TGCAGCGTTATGGGACAGAGTAAAGAGACCCAGTACTTC
CDR3 protein: CSVMGQSKETQYF

clone size: -
V gene: TRBV19
D gene: TRBD1
J gene: TRBJ1-4
CDR3 DNA: TGTGCCAGTAGCCGGGACAGGGATCGCGAAAAACTGTTTTTT
CDR3 protein: CASSRDRDREKLFF

clone size: few
V gene: TRBV18
D gene: -
J gene: TRBJ2-5
CDR3 DNA: TGTGCCAGCTCATCAGCGATTCAGGAGACCCAGTACTTC
CDR3 protein: CASSSAIQETQYF

clone size: few
V gene: TRBV7-2
D gene: -
J gene: TRBJ1-6
CDR3 DNA: TGTGCCAGCAGCTTTCCACAATCACCCCTCCACTTT
CDR3 protein: CASSFPQSPLHF

clone size: -
V gene: TRBV7-2
D gene: -
J gene: TRBJ1-5
CDR3 DNA: TGTGCCAGCAGCTCACAGGGTCGGGCAAATCAGCCCCAGCATTTT
CDR3 protein: CASSSQGRANQPQHF

clone size: -
V gene: TRBV7-2
D gene: -
J gene: TRBJ1-3
CDR3 DNA: TGTGCCAGCAGCTTAGACACCGGGGGCTCTGGAAACACCATATATTTT
CDR3 protein: CASSLDTGGSGNTIYF

clone size: once
V gene: TRBV12-5
D gene: -
J gene: TRBJ2-5
CDR3 DNA: TGTGCTAGTGGTTTGGTACGGGATGGACAACCGGGACTGGAAGGAGAGACCCAGTACTTC
CDR3 protein: CASGLVRDGQPGLEGETQYF

clone size: -
V gene: TRBV2
D gene: TRBD1
J gene: TRBJ2-3
CDR3 DNA: TGTGCCAGCAGTACAAGGGTGACAGGGAGCACAGATACGCAGTATTTT
CDR3 protein: CASSTRVTGSTDTQYF

clone size: -
V gene: TRBV5-1
D gene: -
J gene: TRBJ2-3
CDR3 DNA: TGCGCCAGCAGCTTGGTTATAACGAGCCCAGATACGCAGTATTTT
CDR3 protein: CASSLVITSPDTQYF

clone size: -
V gene: TRBV6-1
D gene: TRBD1
J gene: TRBJ1-5
CDR3 DNA: TGTGCCAGCAGTGAGACAGGGGATCAGCCCCAGCATTTT
CDR3 protein: CASSETGDQPQHF

clone size: -
V gene: TRBV7-3
D gene: TRBD1
J gene: TRBJ1-2
CDR3 DNA: TGTGCCAGCAGCTCGGGACAGGGCTATGGCTACACCTTC
CDR3 protein: CASSSGQGYGYTF

clone size: -
V gene: TRBV27
D gene: -
J gene: TRBJ1-4
CDR3 DNA: TGTGCCAGCAGATTAACGGGGTATGGGGAAAAACTGTTTTTT
CDR3 protein: CASRLTGYGEKLFF

clone size: -
V gene: TRBV5-1
D gene: TRBD2
J gene: TRBJ2-7
CDR3 DNA: TGCGCCAGCAGCGCCCGGACTAGCGGAGGGAGCTCCTACGAGCAGTACTTC
CDR3 protein: CASSARTSGGSSYEQYF

clone size: once
V gene: TRBV13
D gene: -
J gene: TRBJ1-1
CDR3 DNA: TGTGCCAGCGAGGGGCCGGGGATGAACACTGAAGCTTTCTTT
CDR3 protein: CASEGPGMNTEAFF

clone size: -
V gene: TRBV12-5
D gene: -
J gene: TRBJ1-1
CDR3 DNA: TGTGCTAGTGGTTTGGGGAGGGAAGCTTTCTTT
CDR3 protein: CASGLGREAFF

clone size: -
V gene: TRBV5-4
D gene: TRBD2
J gene: TRBJ2-1
CDR3 DNA: TGTGCCAGCAGCCCTCCCGGACTAGCGGATCACAATGAGCAGTTCTTC
CDR3 protein: CASSPPGLADHNEQFF